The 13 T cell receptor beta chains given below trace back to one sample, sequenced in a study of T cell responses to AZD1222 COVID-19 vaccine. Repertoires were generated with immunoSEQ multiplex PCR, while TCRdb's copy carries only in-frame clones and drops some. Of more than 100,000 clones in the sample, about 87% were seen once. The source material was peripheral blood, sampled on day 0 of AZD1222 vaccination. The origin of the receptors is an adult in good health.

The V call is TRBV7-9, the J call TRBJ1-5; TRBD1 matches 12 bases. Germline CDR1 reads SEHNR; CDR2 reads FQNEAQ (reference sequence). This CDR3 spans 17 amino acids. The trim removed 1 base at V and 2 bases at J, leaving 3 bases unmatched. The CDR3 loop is CASSLGDRGLGNQPQHF. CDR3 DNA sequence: TGTGCCAGCAGCTTAGGGGACAGGGGGCTCGGCAATCAGCCCCAGCATTTT.

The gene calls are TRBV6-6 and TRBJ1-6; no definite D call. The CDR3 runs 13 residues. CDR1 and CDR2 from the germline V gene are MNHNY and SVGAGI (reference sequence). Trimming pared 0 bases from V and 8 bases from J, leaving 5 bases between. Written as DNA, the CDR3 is TGTGCCAGCAGTTACTCGAGGGATTCACCCCTCCACTTT. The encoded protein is CASSYSRDSPLHF.

In nucleotides, the CDR3 is TGCAGCGTTGAAGGGGGGGGCCCTGAGACCCAGTACTTC. Protein: CSVEGGGPETQYF. The chain links TRBV29-1 to TRBJ2-5, with D maybe TRBD2 (7 bases). This CDR3 comprises 13 residues. CDR1 and CDR2 from the germline V gene are SQVTM and ANQGSEA. V dropped 1 base and J dropped 5 bases, with 11 bases sitting between them.

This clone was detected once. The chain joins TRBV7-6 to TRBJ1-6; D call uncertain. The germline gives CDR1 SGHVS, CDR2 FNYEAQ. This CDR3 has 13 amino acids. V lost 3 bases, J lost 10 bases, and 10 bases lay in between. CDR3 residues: CASSFGVSSPLHF. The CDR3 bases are TGTGCCAGCAGCTTCGGGGTGAGCTCACCCCTCCACTTT.

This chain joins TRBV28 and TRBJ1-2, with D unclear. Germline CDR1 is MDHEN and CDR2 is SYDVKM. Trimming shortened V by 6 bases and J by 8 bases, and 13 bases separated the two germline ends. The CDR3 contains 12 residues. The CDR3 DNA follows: TGTGCCAGCAGAAATGACCTATCCGGCTACACCTTC. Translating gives CASRNDLSGYTF.

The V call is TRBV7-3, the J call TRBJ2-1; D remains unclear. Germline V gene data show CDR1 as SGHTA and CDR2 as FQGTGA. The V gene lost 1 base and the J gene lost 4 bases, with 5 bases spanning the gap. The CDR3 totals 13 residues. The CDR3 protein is CASSLSLYNEQFF. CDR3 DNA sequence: TGTGCCAGCAGCTTAAGTCTATACAATGAGCAGTTCTTC.

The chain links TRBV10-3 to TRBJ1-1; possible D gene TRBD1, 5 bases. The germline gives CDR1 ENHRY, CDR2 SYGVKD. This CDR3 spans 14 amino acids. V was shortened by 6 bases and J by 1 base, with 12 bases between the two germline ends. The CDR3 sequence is CAIRARGTNTEAFF. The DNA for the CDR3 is TGTGCCATCAGGGCCCGGGGGACGAACACTGAAGCTTTCTTT.

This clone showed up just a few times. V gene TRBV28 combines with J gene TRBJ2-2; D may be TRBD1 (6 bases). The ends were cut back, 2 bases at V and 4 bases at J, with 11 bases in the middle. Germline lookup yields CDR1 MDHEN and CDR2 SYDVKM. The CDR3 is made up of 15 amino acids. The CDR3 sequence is CASSLGGPGTGELFF. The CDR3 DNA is TGTGCCAGCAGTTTAGGGGGCCCGGGCACCGGGGAGCTGTTTTTT.

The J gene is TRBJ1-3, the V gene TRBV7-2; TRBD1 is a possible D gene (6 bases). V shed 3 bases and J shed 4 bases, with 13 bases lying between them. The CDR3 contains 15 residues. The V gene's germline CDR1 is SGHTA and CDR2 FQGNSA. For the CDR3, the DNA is TGTGCCAGCAGCTTCCTATCAGGGGTCGGAAACACCATATATTTT. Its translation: CASSFLSGVGNTIYF.

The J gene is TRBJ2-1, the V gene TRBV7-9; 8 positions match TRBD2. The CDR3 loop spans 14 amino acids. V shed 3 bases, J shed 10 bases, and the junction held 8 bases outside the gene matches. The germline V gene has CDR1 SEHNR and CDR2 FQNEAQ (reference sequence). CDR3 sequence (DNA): TGTGCCAGCAGCTTGGTGCTAGAGCGGGGGGAGCAGTTCTTC. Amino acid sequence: CASSLVLERGEQFF.

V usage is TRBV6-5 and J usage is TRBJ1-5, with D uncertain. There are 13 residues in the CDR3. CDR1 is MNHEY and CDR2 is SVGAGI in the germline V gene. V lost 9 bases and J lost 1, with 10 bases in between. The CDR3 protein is CARRRRSNQPQHF. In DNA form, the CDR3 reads TGTGCCAGACGACGGCGGAGCAATCAGCCCCAGCATTTT.

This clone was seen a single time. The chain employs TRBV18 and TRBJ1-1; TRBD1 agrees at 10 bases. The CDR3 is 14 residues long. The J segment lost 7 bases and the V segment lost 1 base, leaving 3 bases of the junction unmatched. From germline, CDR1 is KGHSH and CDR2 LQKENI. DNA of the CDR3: TGTGCCAGCTCACCACGGACAGGGGGAGGTGAAGCTTTCTTT. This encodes CASSPRTGGGEAFF.

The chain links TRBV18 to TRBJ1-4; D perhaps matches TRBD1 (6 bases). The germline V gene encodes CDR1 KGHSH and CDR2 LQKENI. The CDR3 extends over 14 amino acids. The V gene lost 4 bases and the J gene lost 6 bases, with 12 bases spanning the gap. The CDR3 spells CASSRLQGYEKLFF. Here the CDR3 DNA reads TGTGCCAGCTCACGACTACAGGGATATGAAAAACTGTTTTTT.